These 25 T cell receptor beta chains share one sample of origin, sequenced in a study of blood T cell repertoires in COVID-19. Only in-frame clones appear in the TCRdb table, and some are missing; sequencing was by immunoSEQ multiplex PCR. The profile shows 200,000 to 300,000 clones, about 83% of them singletons. The sample consisted of peripheral blood. Receptor source: a man aged 25-45 years who had recovered from COVID-19.

CDR3 amino acids: CASSPRGQGQETQYF. Written as DNA, the CDR3 is TGTGCCAGCAGCCCGAGGGGACAGGGACAAGAGACCCAGTACTTC. This rearrangement joins TRBV5-5 to TRBJ2-5; 9 bases fit TRBD1. CDR1 is SGHKS, CDR2 YYEKEE, per germline (reference sequence). With V trimmed by 4 bases and J by 2 bases, 6 bases remained unmatched. The CDR3 has 15 amino acids.

This chain joins TRBV5-1 and TRBJ1-1; no definite D call. V was pared by 2 bases and J by 0 bases, with 26 bases between. The CDR3 extends over 20 amino acids. Germline CDR1 and CDR2: SGHRS and YFSETQ. CDR3 nucleotides: TGCGCCAGCAGCTTTAACCGCTGGCGGACTTCCTCGGCCATGAACACTGAAGCTTTCTTT. This codes for CASSFNRWRTSSAMNTEAFF.

There are a few counts of this clone. V usage is TRBV27 and J usage is TRBJ1-2, with 12 nucleotides matching TRBD1. Per the germline V gene, CDR1 is MNHEY and CDR2 is SMNVEV (reference sequence). The CDR3 runs to 15 residues. V gave up 3 bases and J gave up 4 bases; unmatched junction bases: 3. CDR3 amino acids: CASSLGQGASYGYTF. The DNA of the CDR3 is TGTGCCAGCAGTTTGGGACAGGGGGCGAGCTATGGCTACACCTTC.

This chain links TRBV28 with TRBJ1-4; D might be TRBD1 (6 bases). Germline V gene lookup returns CDR1 MDHEN and CDR2 SYDVKM. CDR3 length equals 15 residues. V was cut by 6 bases and J by 4 bases, with 15 bases left in between. As DNA, the CDR3 is TGTGCCAGCAGCGAGCAGGGGTTAAGTAATGAAAAACTGTTTTTT. Translating gives CASSEQGLSNEKLFF.

This clone showed up just once. The chain links TRBV13 to TRBJ2-2; tentative D call: TRBD1 (6 bases). With 1 base removed from V and 4 bases from J, the gap between germline ends came to 13 bases. This CDR3 region has 16 residues. Germline CDR1 PRHDT, CDR2 FYEKMQ (reference sequence). This chain's CDR3 is CASSLVAGGVTGELFF. The DNA of the CDR3 is TGTGCCAGCAGCTTAGTGGCTGGGGGCGTCACCGGGGAGCTGTTTTTT.

V gene TRBV11-2 combines with J gene TRBJ1-1; D ambiguous. From germline, CDR1 is SGHAT and CDR2 FQNNGV. The CDR3 is 12 amino acids. V gave up 2 bases and J gave up 3 bases, with 4 bases separating them. As DNA, the CDR3 is TGTGCCAGCAGCTTATCGGACACTGAAGCTTTCTTT. Protein: CASSLSDTEAFF.

This rearrangement joins TRBV28 to TRBJ1-2; the match to TRBD1 covers 11 bases. CDR3 length: 16 amino acids. The germline V gene encodes CDR1 MDHEN and CDR2 SYDVKM. Germline trimming cut 4 bases from V and 1 base from J; bases unmatched to any gene: 5. DNA of the CDR3: TGTGCCAGCAGTTCCCCGGGACAGGGGGTTAACTATGGCTACACCTTC. This gives the protein CASSSPGQGVNYGYTF.

The chain joins TRBV27 to TRBJ1-1; D is undetermined. Trimming cost V 6 bases and J 2 bases, with 10 bases left between them. Germline assignment: CDR1 MNHEY and CDR2 SMNVEV (reference sequence). This CDR3 has 13 residues. The CDR3 is CASRIQTNTEAFF. The CDR3 DNA reads as TGTGCCAGCAGGATACAGACAAACACTGAAGCTTTCTTT.

The chain employs TRBV10-3 and TRBJ2-1; 9 bases agree with TRBD2. V shed 4 bases, J shed 4 bases, and the junction held 5 bases outside the gene matches. The CDR3 is 15 residues long. The germline gives CDR1 ENHRY, CDR2 SYGVKD. The CDR3 DNA reads as TGTGCCATCAGTGGAACAGCGGGGGGATACAATGAGCAGTTCTTC. It translates to CAISGTAGGYNEQFF.

V gene TRBV5-1 combines with J gene TRBJ2-1; TRBD1 matches 8 bases. Losses at the gene ends were 4 bases for V and 8 bases for J; bases not matched to a gene: 8. The CDR3 is made up of 14 amino acids. Germline CDR1 reads SGHRS; CDR2 reads YFSETQ. The CDR3: CASSTGQGTDEQFF. DNA for the CDR3: TGCGCCAGCAGCACCGGACAGGGTACGGATGAGCAGTTCTTC.

The chain uses TRBV5-8 and TRBJ2-3, with D maybe TRBD2 (6 bases). Germline-derived CDR1 and CDR2 are SGHTS and YDEGEE. Deletions cut 0 bases from V and 1 base from J, with 12 bases between. The CDR3 runs 16 residues. This chain's CDR3 is CASSLATSRGTDTQYF. The CDR3 coding sequence is TGTGCCAGCAGCTTGGCGACTAGTCGAGGCACAGATACGCAGTATTTT. The full variable domain, completed using reference TRBV5-8 and TRBJ2-3, is EAGVTQSPTHLIKTRGQQATLRCSPISGHTSVYWYQQALGLGLQFLLWYDEGEERNRGNFPPRFSGRQFPNYSSELNVNALELEDSALYLCASSLATSRGTDTQYFGPGTRLTVL.

The rearrangement uses TRBV5-6 and TRBJ1-2; D is unresolved. The germline V and J ends were trimmed by 4 bases and 8 bases, with 18 bases remaining between them. CDR1 is SGHDT and CDR2 is YYEEEE in the germline V gene. CDR3 size: 14 residues. The CDR3 region is CASSPWARAGGYTF. The CDR3 DNA reads as TGTGCCAGCAGCCCCTGGGCCCGGGCGGGGGGCTACACCTTC.

The rearrangement links TRBV2 to TRBJ2-7, with no clear D. V lost 7 bases and J lost 2, with 12 bases in between. The CDR3 loop spans 13 amino acids. Germline V gene lookup returns CDR1 SNHLY and CDR2 FYNNEI. The CDR3 DNA sequence: TGTGCCAGCAATGGTCCGGTGACCTACGAGCAGTACTTC. It codes for CASNGPVTYEQYF. The full variable domain, rest sourced from reference TRBV2 and TRBJ2-7, is EPEVTQTPSHQVTQMGQEVILRCVPISNHLYFYWYRQILGQKVEFLVSFYNNEISEKSEIFDDQFSVERPDGSNFTLKIRSTKLEDSAMYFCASNGPVTYEQYFGPGTRLTVT.

Written as DNA, the CDR3 is TGTGCCAGCAACGCCCGGGAAGCTGGAAACACCATATATTTT. Its protein product is CASNAREAGNTIYF. The rearrangement uses TRBV6-6 and TRBJ1-3; D uncertain. Germline CDR1 and CDR2: MNHNY and SVGAGI (reference sequence). V shed 7 bases and J shed 2 bases, with 12 bases lying between them. The CDR3 totals 14 residues.

Remarks on this clone: The junction and the germline gene differ at one end; a read error may be behind it. V and J are TRBV5-1 and TRBJ2-3; 12 bases align to TRBD2. The germline gives CDR1 SGHRS, CDR2 YFSETQ. The CDR3 runs 18 residues. The CDR3 here is CASSLDKPGLAGNPQLFF. As DNA, the CDR3 is TGCGCCAGCAGCTTGGACAAACCGGGACTAGCGGGTAATCCACAACTTTTTTTT.

This clone was counted many times. This chain joins TRBV29-1 and TRBJ1-1; no firm D call. Germline CDR1 SQVTM, CDR2 ANQGSEA. This CDR3 is 12 amino acids long. Trimming shortened V by 3 bases and J by 1 base, and 6 bases separated the two germline ends. The CDR3 DNA is TGCAGCGTTGAGCCGGGGAACACTGAAGCTTTCTTT. Translation gives CSVEPGNTEAFF.

A word on this clone: At the DNA level, this CDR3 is encoded by other sequences in the same sample as well. This chain uses TRBV18 with TRBJ2-3, with D hard to call. The CDR3 spans 12 residues. The V end lost 6 bases, the J end lost 0 bases, and 4 bases lay between the germline ends. Germline CDR1 is KGHSH and CDR2 is LQKENI. CDR3 in DNA: TGTGCCAGCTCCCCTAGCACAGATACGCAGTATTTT. It yields the protein CASSPSTDTQYF.

This chain uses TRBV9 with TRBJ1-2; TRBD1 aligns across 9 bases. This CDR3 comprises 13 residues. CDR1 and CDR2 (germline): SGDLS, YYNGEE. J gave up 8 bases and V 3 bases, and 5 bases lay outside the gene matches. Written as DNA, the CDR3 is TGTGCCAGCAGCGCCCCGGGACAGGGAGGCTACACCTTC. It codes for CASSAPGQGGYTF. The full variable domain, rest sourced from reference TRBV9 and TRBJ1-2, is DSGVTQTPKHLITATGQRVTLRCSPRSGDLSVYWYQQSLDQGLQFLIQYYNGEERAKGNILERFSAQQFPDLHSELNLSSLELGDSALYFCASSAPGQGGYTFGSGTRLTVV.

This chain connects TRBV27 to TRBJ1-1; TRBD1 agrees at 8 bases. The germline V gene has CDR1 MNHEY and CDR2 SMNVEV (reference sequence). V lost 3 bases to trimming and J lost 12 bases; unmatched junction nucleotides: 9. This CDR3 has 13 residues. CDR3 sequence: CASSLTQGAGTFF. The CDR3 DNA reads TGTGCCAGCAGTTTGACGCAGGGGGCTGGGACTTTCTTT.

The CDR3 loop reads CASRVLSTDTQYF. The CDR3 DNA sequence: TGTGCCAGCCGAGTCCTCAGCACAGATACGCAGTATTTT. This rearrangement joins TRBV2 to TRBJ2-3; D is ambiguous. The CDR3 totals 13 residues. Trimming shortened V by 8 bases and J by 0 bases, and 9 bases separated the two germline ends. CDR1 and CDR2 from the germline V gene are SNHLY and FYNNEI.

This clone has just one count. The genes are TRBV19 and TRBJ1-5; D not resolved. The CDR3 runs to 15 residues. V lost 1 base to trimming and J lost 2 bases, with 9 bases between them. CDR1 LNHDA and CDR2 SQIVND come from the germline V gene (reference sequence). The CDR3 here is CASSIARAGNQPQHF. The CDR3 DNA sequence: TGTGCCAGTAGTATAGCGAGGGCTGGCAATCAGCCCCAGCATTTT.

This clone was seen more than once but under ten times. This sequence joins TRBV7-2 and TRBJ2-5; D is perhaps TRBD1 (6 bases). Germline V gene lookup returns CDR1 SGHTA and CDR2 FQGNSA. This CDR3 comprises 15 residues. The V end was cut by 1 base, the J end by 1 base, with 10 bases between. The CDR3 loop reads CASSLEGVAQETQYF. The CDR3 bases are TGTGCCAGCAGCTTAGAGGGGGTCGCCCAAGAGACCCAGTACTTC.

The chain uses TRBV3-1 (or the pseudogene TRBV3-2) and TRBJ1-2; 7 bases match TRBD1. This CDR3 region has 14 residues. Per the germline V gene, CDR1 is LGHDT and CDR2 is YNNKEL (reference sequence). Losses at the gene ends were 2 bases for V and 6 bases for J; bases not matched to a gene: 6. CDR3 loop: CASSQRTGSNGYTF. The CDR3 coding sequence is TGTGCCAGCAGCCAAAGGACAGGTTCCAATGGCTACACCTTC.

CDR3 loop: CAMVTDSIEAFF. Written as DNA, the CDR3 is TGTGCCATGGTGACAGATAGCATTGAAGCTTTCTTT. The J gene is TRBJ1-1, the V gene TRBV2; D is possibly TRBD1 (5 bases). V lost 10 bases and J lost 7, with 16 bases in between. CDR3 size: 12 residues. Germline V CDR1 and CDR2: SNHLY, FYNNEI.

This clone has just a few counts. The V and J genes are TRBV5-4 and TRBJ2-3; possible D gene TRBD2, 5 bases. Germline CDR1 reads SGHNT; CDR2 reads YYREEE (reference sequence). The CDR3 runs to 14 residues. V shed 6 bases and J shed 3 bases, with 14 bases lying between them. The CDR3 loop reads CASTLEGGTDTQYF. The CDR3 DNA is TGTGCCAGCACACTCGAGGGCGGAACAGATACGCAGTATTTT.